This T cell receptor (beta chain) stems from a study of response to subunit inactivated influenza vaccine. Study outcomes and limitations: Authors suggested few new T cells are recruited by each seasonal influenza vaccination.

Turning to this clonotype: The antigen is undetermined.

One entry per CDR3 protein, called by TCRdb with MiXCR from the RT-PCR reads. The data show under 850,000 distinct CDR3 sequences, roughly 18% seen once. CDR3 size: 15 residues. Germline CDR1 SGHRS, CDR2 YFSETQ. Trimming pared 0 bases from V and 5 bases from J, leaving 15 bases between. The chain links TRBV5-1 to TRBJ2-7; D might be TRBD2 (6 bases). This material consisted of PBMCs from blood, taken more than 4 days after vaccination. This sequence originates from a man aged 50 to 60 who received an inactivated influenza vaccine. DNA of the CDR3: TGCGCCAGCAGCTTGGCTGGCGGGACGTTCCACGAGCAGTACTTC. As protein: CASSLAGGTFHEQYF.